Below are 15 T cell receptor beta chains sequenced from a single sample in a study of T cells in Graves' hyperthyroidism and ophthalmopathy. Authors of the study amplified TCR beta CDR3 regions from RNA transcripts. When the TCR CDR3 underwent first-round RT-PCR, the HTBI primer set was used. TCRdb independently ran MiXCR on the multiplex PCR reads; one entry per CDR3 protein. The data contain 750,000 to 900,000 distinct CDR3 sequences, 38% of them seen just once; the ten biggest clones take up 7.5% to 9.5%. The source material was blood. The source of these receptors is a man between 18 and 35 years old with Graves' hyperthyroidism.

CDR3 loop: CASSYSRRDRVNQPQHF. The CDR3 DNA reads as TGTGCCAGCAGTTACTCCCGCCGGGACAGAGTCAATCAGCCCCAGCATTTT. The chain links TRBV6-5 to TRBJ1-5; TRBD1 matches 7 bases. Germline CDR1 reads MNHEY; CDR2 reads SVGAGI. This CDR3 has 17 amino acids. The V gene end was trimmed by 0 bases and the J gene end by 3 bases; junction bases not matched to a gene: 8.

There are a few counts of this clonotype. The chain carries TRBV6-5 and TRBJ2-2; the match to TRBD2 covers 7 bases. In germline, CDR1 is MNHEY, CDR2 SVGAGI. V shed 0 bases, J shed 3 bases, and the junction held 7 bases outside the gene matches. The CDR3 runs 17 residues. CDR3 region: CASSYSNSGVYTGELFF. CDR3 sequence (DNA): TGTGCCAGCAGTTACTCGAACAGCGGGGTCTACACCGGGGAGCTGTTTTTT.

This chain links TRBV12-3 or TRBV12-4 with TRBJ1-1; D is unresolved. The CDR3 is made up of 15 amino acids. Trimming left V 3 bases short and J 1 base short, with 12 bases between. The DNA for the CDR3 is TGTGCCAGCAGTTTCGACGGGAAGGGGAACACTGAAGCTTTCTTT. Its translation is CASSFDGKGNTEAFF.

As DNA, the CDR3 is TGCAGCGCAACTCTTGGACGGCAAGAGACCCAGTACTTC. Translated, it gives CSATLGRQETQYF. This rearrangement joins TRBV29-1 to TRBJ2-5, with D unclear. The length of the CDR3 is 13 residues. Trimming took 7 bases from V and 2 from J, leaving 14 bases between them. The germline gives CDR1 SQVTM, CDR2 ANQGSEA.

There are many counts of this clonotype. The chain couples TRBV20-1 to TRBJ1-1; D may be TRBD1 (5 bases). The CDR3 spans 12 residues. Germline CDR1 and CDR2: DFQATT and SNEGSKA (reference sequence). The CDR3 region is CSASDRNTEAFF. CDR3 sequence (DNA): TGCAGCGCCTCAGACAGGAACACTGAAGCTTTCTTT.

Many counts were recorded for this clonotype. The chain is built from TRBV2 and TRBJ1-5; no firm D call. This CDR3 has 14 amino acids. The ends were cut back, 3 bases at V and 7 bases at J, with 13 bases in the middle. The germline V gene has CDR1 SNHLY and CDR2 FYNNEI. The CDR3 loop reads CASSDWGRGQPQHF. CDR3 in DNA: TGTGCCAGCAGTGATTGGGGAAGAGGGCAGCCCCAGCATTTT.

This rearrangement joins TRBV6-2 or TRBV6-3 to TRBJ1-5; D may be TRBD1 (5 bases). This CDR3 is built from 14 residues. Germline lookup yields CDR1 MNHEY and CDR2 SVGEGT. V lost 7 bases and J 4 bases, leaving 14 bases between the germline ends. In DNA form, the CDR3 reads TGTGCCAGCACGAAATGGGACGATAATCAGCCCCAGCATTTT. Protein sequence: CASTKWDDNQPQHF.

This chain uses TRBV7-2 with TRBJ2-7, with 13 bases fitting TRBD2. The germline gives CDR1 SGHTA, CDR2 FQGNSA. The CDR3 covers 15 residues. J was trimmed by 9 bases and V by 4 bases; bases with no gene match: 9. CDR3 in DNA: TGTGCCAGCAGCTACGACAGACTAGCGGGAGGTGGGCAGTACTTC. Translated, it gives CASSYDRLAGGGQYF.

V gene TRBV25-1 combines with J gene TRBJ1-2; D remains unclear. Trimming removed 5 bases from V and 6 bases from J, with 16 bases in between. Germline CDR1 reads MGHDK; CDR2 reads SYGVNS. The length of the CDR3 is 14 residues. As DNA, the CDR3 is TGTGCCAGCAGTCCTCCGGAGCGGAGACATGGCTACACCTTC. This codes for CASSPPERRHGYTF.

The gene calls are TRBV2 and TRBJ1-3; tentatively, D is TRBD1 (6 bases). Germline CDR1 and CDR2: SNHLY and FYNNEI. V lost 6 bases and J lost 7, with 10 bases in between. There are 12 residues in the CDR3. CDR3 in DNA: TGTGCCAGCAGACAGGGTTGGAACACCATATATTTT. This encodes CASRQGWNTIYF.

This clonotype appeared many times. The junction departs from the called germline gene at one end, perhaps through a read error. This rearrangement joins TRBV7-7 to TRBJ2-7, with 9 positions matching TRBD1. Germline V gene sequence: CDR1 SSHAT, CDR2 FNYEAQ (reference sequence). CDR3 length equals 15 residues. The CDR3: CASSLGQGPSYEQYF. CDR3 coding DNA: TGTGCTAGCAGCTTGGGACAGGGCCCGTCCTACGAGCAGTACTTC.

This clonotype was seen only once. The J gene is TRBJ2-7, the V gene TRBV12-3 or TRBV12-4; D may be TRBD2 (6 bases). V lost 6 bases and J lost 0, with 15 bases in between. The CDR3 extends over 15 amino acids. CDR3 sequence reads: CASSHSGFSSYEQYF. CDR3 sequence (DNA): TGTGCCAGCAGCCATAGCGGTTTCAGCTCCTACGAGCAGTACTTC.

This clonotype was picked up a small number of times. The CDR3 spells CASIPGEVDTGELFF. CDR3 nucleotide sequence: TGCGCCAGCATCCCAGGGGAGGTTGACACCGGGGAGCTGTTTTTT. The rearrangement joins TRBV5-1 to TRBJ2-2; D is perhaps TRBD1 or TRBD2 (6 bases each). CDR1 is SGHRS, CDR2 YFSETQ, per germline. CDR3 length equals 15 residues. Between the trimmed V and J ends, which lost 6 bases and 3 bases, there was a span of 15 bases.

A remark on this clonotype: This sequence may be a read error, since a much larger clone differs from it by one base. V is TRBV20-1 and J is TRBJ1-1, with unresolved D. Germline loops: CDR1 DFQATT, CDR2 SNEGSKA (reference sequence). V dropped 5 bases and J dropped 10 bases, with 11 bases sitting between them. This CDR3 has 10 residues. In DNA form, the CDR3 reads TGCAGTGCTGGCAGGATCGTAGCTTTCTTT. It codes for CSAGRIVAFF.

V is TRBV7-9 and J is TRBJ2-5; D call uncertain. Germline V gene data show CDR1 as SEHNR and CDR2 as FQNEAQ (reference sequence). Trimming shortened V by 5 bases and J by 3 bases, and 16 bases separated the two germline ends. CDR3 length: 15 residues. The CDR3 DNA follows: TGTGCCAGCAGCCGTTTGGCGGATTGGGAAGAGACCCAGTACTTC. This translates into CASSRLADWEETQYF.